The 24 T cell receptor beta chains in this list originate from one sample, sequenced in a study of T-cell reconstitution after alpha-beta-depleted transplantation in children. Preparation of the TCRbeta library used unique molecular identifiers. TCRdb ran MiXCR on the PCR reads and lists one entry per CDR3 protein. The table records hundreds of thousands of distinct CDR3 sequences, 15% to 20% of them present only once. Sample: PBMCs from the stem cell graft donor, taken from the stem cell graft. These receptors all stem from a human donor who donated a stem cell graft to a child with acute myeloid leukemia.

V usage is TRBV12-5 and J usage is TRBJ2-7; D gene ambiguous. This CDR3 contains 14 residues. V lost 5 bases and J lost 7, with 18 bases in between. CDR1 and CDR2 from the germline V gene are LGHNT and FRNRAP. CDR3 nucleotide sequence: TGTGCTAGTGGTCCCACAGACCGCCACTGGGAGCAGTACTTC. It yields the protein CASGPTDRHWEQYF. The full variable domain, its missing parts supplied by reference TRBV12-5 and TRBJ2-7, is DARVTQTPRHKVTEMGQEVTMRCQPILGHNTVFWYRQTMMQGLELLAYFRNRAPLDDSGMPKDRFSAEMPDATLATLKIQPSEPRDSAVYFCASGPTDRHWEQYFGPGTRLTVT.

The CDR3 sequence is CASSRRDPSLPDTQYF. The CDR3 DNA reads as TGTGCCAGCAGCCGGCGGGACCCCTCCTTACCAGATACGCAGTATTTT. The rearrangement joins TRBV7-2 to TRBJ2-3; D may be TRBD2 (6 bases). Germline CDR1 and CDR2: SGHTA and FQGNSA. The CDR3 runs 16 residues. The V and J ends lost 5 bases and 4 bases respectively, with 19 bases between them.

The V call is TRBV6-5, the J call TRBJ2-3, with 9 bases identical to TRBD2. After removal of 2 bases from V and 3 bases from J, the junction contained 6 bases not matched to a gene. CDR1 MNHEY and CDR2 SVGAGI come from the germline V gene. This CDR3 region has 16 residues. DNA for the CDR3: TGTGCCAGCAGTTACGAGACTAGCGGCGGGACAGATACGCAGTATTTT. This gives the protein CASSYETSGGTDTQYF.

This clonotype was seen many times. The rearrangement joins TRBV18 to TRBJ1-2; D unresolved. The V gene's germline CDR1 is KGHSH and CDR2 LQKENI. V shed 3 bases and J shed 2 bases, with 22 bases lying between them. CDR3 length equals 18 residues. CDR3: CASSPVGVGKYKNYGYTF. Written as DNA, the CDR3 is TGTGCCAGCTCACCGGTCGGTGTAGGAAAATACAAGAACTATGGCTACACCTTC.

This clonotype was observed many times. The chain couples TRBV20-1 to TRBJ1-2, with 7 bases fitting TRBD1. Looked up from germline, CDR1 is DFQATT and CDR2 is SNEGSKA (reference sequence). V trimming: 0 bases; J trimming: 8 bases; junction bases outside the gene matches: 12. The CDR3 has 15 residues. The CDR3 sequence: CSARDKSAGGRGYTF. The CDR3 DNA is TGCAGTGCTAGAGATAAATCTGCAGGGGGGAGAGGCTACACCTTC.

This clonotype was counted many times. This chain joins TRBV20-1 and TRBJ1-2, with D uncertain. Germline V lookup: CDR1 DFQATT, CDR2 SNEGSKA (reference sequence). The CDR3 runs to 11 residues. Trimming shortened V by 3 bases and J by 6 bases, and 8 bases separated the two germline ends. The CDR3 DNA is TGCAGTGCTAGCGAGTCACATGGCTACACCTTC. This sequence encodes CSASESHGYTF.

This clonotype was found a few times. The genes are TRBV20-1 and TRBJ2-5; possible D gene TRBD2, 6 bases. This CDR3 spans 11 amino acids. Germline values: CDR1 DFQATT, CDR2 SNEGSKA (reference sequence). With 3 bases removed from V and 9 bases from J, the gap between germline ends came to 11 bases. The CDR3, as DNA: TGCAGTGCTAGCGGGGGAGTAGCCCAGTACTTC. Amino acids: CSASGGVAQYF.

This clonotype was observed many times. The chain recombines TRBV20-1 with TRBJ2-5; tentatively, D is TRBD1 or TRBD2 (5 bases each). The V gene's germline CDR1 is DFQATT and CDR2 SNEGSKA (reference sequence). The V end was cut by 7 bases, the J end by 6 bases, with 12 bases between. The CDR3 runs to 11 residues. The CDR3: CSGGAGKTQYF. The DNA of the CDR3 is TGCAGTGGAGGGGCCGGGAAGACCCAGTACTTC.

This clonotype was counted ten times or more. At one of its ends the junction is not consistent with the germline gene, which may arise from a read error. The chain is built from TRBV6-1 and TRBJ1-3, with D maybe TRBD1 (6 bases). Germline V lookup: CDR1 MNHNS, CDR2 SASEGT. This CDR3 spans 14 amino acids. This CDR3 reads CASRPGVSENTIYF. In DNA form, the CDR3 reads TGTGCCAGCAGGCCAGGGGTCTCTGAAAACACCATATATTTT.

V usage is TRBV5-1 and J usage is TRBJ2-5; the match to TRBD1 covers 7 bases. The V and J ends lost 4 bases and 4 bases, in that order; junction bases with no gene match: 4. The germline CDR1 and CDR2 sequences are SGHRS and YFSETQ. This CDR3 region has 13 residues. The CDR3 reads CASSKTGLETQYF. CDR3 bases: TGCGCCAGCAGCAAGACAGGGTTAGAGACCCAGTACTTC.

This clonotype was counted many times. J is TRBJ2-7 and V is TRBV6-2 or TRBV6-3; no firm D call. The CDR3 covers 14 residues. Trimming took 7 bases from V and 0 from J, leaving 13 bases between them. Germline CDR1 MNHEY, CDR2 SVGEGT. This CDR3 reads CASKYDLHSYEQYF. CDR3 sequence (DNA): TGTGCCAGCAAATACGACCTTCACTCCTACGAGCAGTACTTC.

This clonotype showed up many times. The V call is TRBV5-1, the J call TRBJ2-3; D not certain. The germline gives CDR1 SGHRS, CDR2 YFSETQ. Trimming removed 2 bases at V and 6 bases at J, with 7 bases between. The CDR3 is 12 residues long. CDR3 DNA sequence: TGCGCCAGCAGCTTAGGTTGGGATACGCAGTATTTT. As protein: CASSLGWDTQYF.

The chain is built from TRBV7-2 and TRBJ1-5; no reliable D call. The CDR3 length is 15 residues. Deletions cut 5 bases from V and 7 bases from J, with 18 bases between. The germline gives CDR1 SGHTA, CDR2 FQGNSA. The CDR3 loop reads CASSPYPSSSQPQHF. DNA for the CDR3: TGTGCCAGCAGCCCATACCCTTCCTCTAGCCAGCCCCAGCATTTT.

Ten or more counts support this clonotype. The V call is TRBV20-1, the J call TRBJ1-5; 7 bases are a match to TRBD1. This CDR3 has 12 amino acids. V shed 8 bases, J shed 3 bases, and the junction held 4 bases outside the gene matches. Germline CDR1 is DFQATT and CDR2 is SNEGSKA (reference sequence). CDR3 sequence reads: CSQGQPNQPQHF. The CDR3 DNA is TGCAGTCAGGGACAGCCCAATCAGCCCCAGCATTTT.

This clonotype was picked up one time. The junction differs from germline at one of its ends, possibly a read error. The CDR3 DNA reads as TGCGCCACCAGCTTGTTGGGGCAGCCGATGGAGCCCCAGCATTTT. Translated: CATSLLGQPMEPQHF. The chain links TRBV5-1 to TRBJ1-5, with TRBD1 as a possible D gene (5 bases). Germline-derived CDR1 and CDR2 are SGHRS and YFSETQ. The CDR3 extends over 15 amino acids.

This clonotype was seen at least ten times. This sequence joins TRBV7-2 and TRBJ2-1, with 11 bases fitting TRBD2. J lost 12 bases, V lost 3 bases, and 7 bases had no gene match. This CDR3 contains 14 residues. Germline values: CDR1 SGHTA, CDR2 FQGNSA. The DNA for the CDR3 is TGTGCCAGCAGCTTGGGACTAGCGGCCGGGGGGCAGTTCTTC. Its protein is CASSLGLAAGGQFF.

The chain has TRBV29-1 and TRBJ2-3, with 7 bases aligning to TRBD1. V was clipped by 2 bases and J by 3 bases; unmatched bases: 8. Per the germline V gene, CDR1 is SQVTM and CDR2 is ANQGSEA. This CDR3 region has 15 residues. The chain's CDR3 is CSVERGRGWTDTQYF. The CDR3 DNA is TGCAGCGTTGAAAGGGGGCGCGGTTGGACAGATACGCAGTATTTT.

There are a few counts of this clonotype. The V call is TRBV2, the J call TRBJ1-2; unclear D gene. Germline values: CDR1 SNHLY, CDR2 FYNNEI. V lost 4 bases to trimming and J lost 4 bases, with 10 bases between them. The CDR3 spans 13 residues. The DNA of the CDR3 is TGTGCCAGCAGTGTGAACAGTCCCTATGGCTACACCTTC. This codes for CASSVNSPYGYTF.

This clonotype has just a few counts. The V gene is TRBV27, the J gene TRBJ2-7, with D hard to call. There are 13 residues in the CDR3. Germline assignment: CDR1 MNHEY and CDR2 SMNVEV (reference sequence). Deletions cut 5 bases from V and 6 bases from J, with 14 bases between. As DNA, the CDR3 is TGTGCCAGCAGTCCCATGGCCCGGTCCGAGCAGTACGTC. It is translated as CASSPMARSEQYV.

The chain links TRBV27 to TRBJ1-1; D uncertain. From germline, CDR1 is MNHEY and CDR2 SMNVEV (reference sequence). The CDR3 contains 13 residues. Trimming left V 8 bases short and J 4 bases short, with 14 bases between. Written as DNA, the CDR3 is TGTGCCAGCTTTGTAGGAGTGGGCACTGAAGCTTTCTTT. Translating gives CASFVGVGTEAFF.

This clonotype was picked up many times. The chain joins TRBV6-2 or TRBV6-3 to TRBJ1-5; 8 nucleotides match TRBD1. V dropped 6 bases and J dropped 4; count of bases not matched to a gene: 5. This CDR3 spans 14 amino acids. CDR1 and CDR2 (germline): MNHEY, SVGEGT. CDR3 sequence (DNA): TGTGCCAGCAGCTACGGACAGGGTAATCAGCCCCAGCATTTT. Translated: CASSYGQGNQPQHF.

This clonotype was recorded a few times. This chain joins TRBV6-1 and TRBJ1-1; weak D call: TRBD1 (5 bases). Germline V gives CDR1 MNHNS, CDR2 SASEGT. The CDR3 runs to 16 residues. V lost 3 bases and J lost 6, with 20 bases in between. The CDR3 protein is CASSDWGERAGSEAFF. The CDR3 DNA is TGTGCCAGCAGTGATTGGGGGGAGCGTGCGGGATCTGAAGCTTTCTTT.

This clonotype was observed at least ten times. The rearrangement uses TRBV4-3 and TRBJ1-1; no definite D call. Germline V gives CDR1 LGHNA, CDR2 YSLEER. V dropped 4 bases and J dropped 0 bases, with 12 bases sitting between them. The CDR3 spans 15 residues. The CDR3, as DNA: TGCGCCAGCAGCCTTGGACGGAGAATGAACACTGAAGCTTTCTTT. It yields the protein CASSLGRRMNTEAFF.

This clonotype was observed many times. The genes are TRBV29-1 and TRBJ1-1, with TRBD1 as a possible D gene (6 bases). Germline assignment: CDR1 SQVTM and CDR2 ANQGSEA. Trimming took off 6 bases at V and 0 bases at J, with 14 bases between the two ends. The CDR3 is made up of 14 amino acids. The chain's CDR3 is CSVHSTGLNTEAFF. CDR3 sequence (DNA): TGCAGCGTCCACTCGACAGGTTTGAACACTGAAGCTTTCTTT. The full variable domain, in which reference TRBV29-1 and TRBJ1-1 provide the parts outside the CDR3, is SAVISQKPSRDICQRGTSLTIQCQVDSQVTMMFWYRQQPGQSLTLIATANQGSEATYESGFVIDKFPISRPNLTFSTLTVSNMSPEDSSIYLCSVHSTGLNTEAFFGQGTRLTVV.